These 32 T cell receptor beta chains were all obtained from the same sample, sequenced in a study of OX40 agonist ivuxolimab in advanced cancers. Measured with immunoSEQ multiplex PCR; TCRdb has only the in-frame clones, and not every one. This table holds more than 100,000 clones, about nine tenths found once. Sequenced here: CD4+ or CD8+ T cells sorted from blood, sampled in a trial of the OX40 agonist ivuxolimab. All receptors come from an adult with an advanced solid tumor such as melanoma, head and neck, liver or kidney cancer.

This chain joins TRBV7-2 and TRBJ1-3; D is perhaps TRBD1 (6 bases). Trimming took 1 base from V and 3 from J, leaving 19 bases between them. This CDR3 region has 18 residues. The germline gives CDR1 SGHTA, CDR2 FQGNSA. Here the CDR3 reads CASSLVGGGGANGNTIYF. Here the CDR3 DNA reads TGTGCCAGCAGCTTAGTGGGCGGCGGGGGCGCAAATGGAAACACCATATATTTT.

J is TRBJ1-4 and V is TRBV15; D perhaps matches TRBD1 (5 bases). The CDR3 has 15 amino acids. With 3 bases removed from V and 8 bases from J, the gap between germline ends came to 16 bases. CDR1 LNHNV and CDR2 YYDKDF come from the germline V gene (reference sequence). The CDR3 DNA reads as TGTGCCACCAGCAGGAGGGGCCAGCGTGGGGAAAAACTGTTTTTT. Protein sequence: CATSRRGQRGEKLFF.

This clone was seen only once. The chain has TRBV19 and TRBJ1-1, with TRBD1 identical over 8 bases. Germline assignment: CDR1 LNHDA and CDR2 SQIVND (reference sequence). The V and J ends lost 0 bases and 0 bases, in that order; junction bases with no gene match: 9. CDR3 size: 18 residues. CDR3 DNA sequence: TGTGCCAGTAGTATAGAGGGAGACAGGGGTGACATGAACACTGAAGCTTTCTTT. Translation gives CASSIEGDRGDMNTEAFF. The full variable domain, completed using reference TRBV19 and TRBJ1-1, is DGGITQSPKYLFRKEGQNVTLSCEQNLNHDAMYWYRQDPGQGLRLIYYSQIVNDFQKGDIAEGYSVSREKKESFPLTVTSAQKNPTAFYLCASSIEGDRGDMNTEAFFGQGTRLTVV.

V is TRBV7-9 and J is TRBJ1-1; 9 bases fit TRBD1. V shed 5 bases and J 4 bases; nucleotides not matched to a gene: 5. Germline V gene sequence: CDR1 SEHNR, CDR2 FQNEAQ (reference sequence). This CDR3 is built from 14 residues. The CDR3 here is CASSITGGGTEAFF. The CDR3 nucleotides read TGTGCCAGCAGCATTACAGGGGGCGGCACTGAAGCTTTCTTT. Variable domain in full (rest from reference TRBV7-9 and TRBJ1-1): DTGVSQNPRHKITKRGQNVTFRCDPISEHNRLYWYRQTLGQGPEFLTYFQNEAQLEKSRLLSDRFSAERPKGSFSTLEIQRTEQGDSAMYLCASSITGGGTEAFFGQGTRLTVV.

This chain links TRBV5-1 with TRBJ2-2, with 8 bases that match TRBD1. The CDR3 length is 15 residues. Germline V gene sequence: CDR1 SGHRS, CDR2 YFSETQ. V trimming: 2 bases; J trimming: 2 bases; junction bases outside the gene matches: 2. CDR3 in amino acids: CASSFGQGNTGELFF. In DNA, the CDR3 is TGCGCCAGCAGCTTCGGACAGGGCAACACCGGGGAGCTGTTTTTT.

V gene TRBV9 combines with J gene TRBJ2-5; 9 bases map to TRBD2. The CDR3 covers 17 residues. Germline CDR1 reads SGDLS; CDR2 reads YYNGEE. J was trimmed by 4 bases and V by 4 bases; bases with no gene match: 14. The CDR3 DNA reads as TGTGCCAGCAGCCCCCACTTGCGGGAGGGGGGCGGAGAGACCCAGTACTTC. This encodes CASSPHLREGGGETQYF.

The gene calls are TRBV2 and TRBJ2-1; the match to TRBD1 covers 7 bases. Germline V gives CDR1 SNHLY, CDR2 FYNNEI. The V segment lost 3 bases and the J segment 0 bases; nucleotides outside the gene matches: 5. CDR3 length: 16 residues. The CDR3 here is CASSDWDSLSYNEQFF. In DNA form, the CDR3 reads TGTGCCAGCAGTGATTGGGACAGCCTCTCCTACAATGAGCAGTTCTTC.

The chain uses TRBV7-9 and TRBJ2-5; D is ambiguous. From germline, CDR1 is SEHNR and CDR2 FQNEAQ (reference sequence). The CDR3 runs 15 residues. V lost 1 base and J lost 2, with 11 bases in between. CDR3 residues: CASSLGPTRQETQYF. The CDR3 nucleotides read TGTGCCAGCAGCTTAGGCCCAACGAGACAAGAGACCCAGTACTTC.

The genes are TRBV7-2 and TRBJ2-2; 8 bases match TRBD1. J lost 5 bases, V lost 2 bases, and 10 bases had no gene match. This CDR3 is 17 amino acids long. Germline CDR1 and CDR2: SGHTA and FQGNSA. The CDR3 DNA is TGTGCCAGCAGCTTATGGGTGGGCAGGGGGCATACCGGGGAGCTGTTTTTT. As protein: CASSLWVGRGHTGELFF.

As DNA, the CDR3 is TGTGCCTGGAGTGCAGGGGTCTCTGGGGCCAACGTCCTGACTTTC. Translation: CAWSAGVSGANVLTF. This sequence joins TRBV30 and TRBJ2-6, with D tentatively TRBD1 (6 bases). The CDR3 is 15 amino acids. Germline V lookup: CDR1 GTSNPN, CDR2 SVGIG (reference sequence). The V gene lost 1 base and the J gene lost 0 bases, with 7 bases spanning the gap. The entire variable domain, with the rest obtained from reference TRBV30 and TRBJ2-6, is as follows: SQTIHQWPATLVQPVGSPLSLECTVEGTSNPNLYWYRQAAGRGLQLLFYSVGIGQISSEVPQNLSASRPQDRQFILSSKKLLLSDSGFYLCAWSAGVSGANVLTFGAGSRLTVL.

The chain combines TRBV23-1 with TRBJ2-4; 7 bases align to TRBD1. TRBV23-1 is known as an ORF, though its function is uncertain. V lost 3 bases, J lost 0 bases, and 14 bases stayed unmatched. The CDR3 length is 19 residues. The CDR3 sequence is CASSQTTGSLSAAKNIQYF. DNA of the CDR3: TGCGCCAGCAGTCAGACGACAGGGTCTCTCTCTGCAGCCAAAAACATTCAGTACTTC.

The rearrangement uses TRBV10-3 and TRBJ2-4; maybe TRBD2 (7 bases). Deletions cut 10 bases from V and 8 bases from J, with 18 bases between. CDR3 length equals 13 residues. Per germline, CDR1 ENHRY and CDR2 SYGVKD. CDR3 DNA sequence: TGTGCCAGCTGGGGCGGGGGCTTTGACATTCAGTACTTC. Translated, it gives CASWGGGFDIQYF.

The J gene is TRBJ1-2, the V gene TRBV27, with D unresolved. Germline CDR1 is MNHEY and CDR2 is SMNVEV (reference sequence). Trimming pared 5 bases from V and 3 bases from J, leaving 28 bases between. The CDR3 spans 19 residues. As DNA, the CDR3 is TGTGCCAGCAGTATGATTCGGGAGGCATGGAAAAATTCTTACTATGGCTACACCTTC. Its protein product is CASSMIREAWKNSYYGYTF.

The genes are TRBV25-1 and TRBJ2-7; D remains unclear. V dropped 6 bases and J dropped 7 bases, with 16 bases sitting between them. Germline V gene sequence: CDR1 MGHDK, CDR2 SYGVNS. The CDR3 contains 13 residues. The CDR3 sequence is CASRTWVREEQYF. CDR3 DNA: TGTGCCAGCAGGACTTGGGTGAGAGAGGAGCAGTACTTC.

The CDR3 DNA is TGTGCCAGTAGTATTCCCCCCGGACAGGGCCGACCTTATGGCTACACCTTC. Translated: CASSIPPGQGRPYGYTF. The rearrangement links TRBV19 to TRBJ1-2, with TRBD1 identical over 8 bases. Trimming removed 3 bases from V and 5 bases from J; junction bases left unmatched: 14. Per the germline V gene, CDR1 is LNHDA and CDR2 is SQIVND (reference sequence). There are 17 residues in the CDR3.

The rearrangement uses TRBV7-3 and TRBJ2-3; D not resolved. Germline assignment: CDR1 SGHTA and CDR2 FQGTGA. Trimming removed 1 base from V and 4 bases from J, with 6 bases in between. CDR3 length: 13 residues. Here the CDR3 reads CASSLNNPDTQYF. The CDR3, as DNA: TGTGCCAGCAGCTTAAATAACCCAGATACGCAGTATTTT.

This chain links TRBV18 with TRBJ2-7; D is uncertain. Trimming took 5 bases from V and 4 from J, leaving 6 bases between them. The germline V gene has CDR1 KGHSH and CDR2 LQKENI. CDR3 length: 11 amino acids. In DNA, the CDR3 is TGTGCCAGCTCAGACGGTTACGAGCAGTACTTC. Translation: CASSDGYEQYF. The whole variable domain, filled in from reference TRBV18 and TRBJ2-7, reads NAGVMQNPRHLVRRRGQEARLRCSPMKGHSHVYWYRQLPEEGLKFMVYLQKENIIDESGMPKERFSAEFPKEGPSILRIQQVVRGDSAAYFCASSDGYEQYFGPGTRLTVT.

The chain uses TRBV7-8 and TRBJ2-2; 9 nucleotides agree with TRBD1. Germline CDR1 and CDR2: SGHVS and FQNEAQ. Trimming at V came to 4 bases and at J to 5 bases, leaving 5 bases not matched to a gene. The CDR3 length is 15 residues. Here the CDR3 DNA reads TGTGCCAGCAGCTCGGGACAGGGTGCAACCGGGGAGCTGTTTTTT. This gives the protein CASSSGQGATGELFF.

This clone was detected once. The chain uses TRBV30 and TRBJ2-1, with 10 bases lining up with TRBD2. The CDR3 loop spans 15 amino acids. Germline CDR1 and CDR2: GTSNPN and SVGIG (reference sequence). J lost 10 bases, V lost 1 base, and 10 bases had no gene match. Written as DNA, the CDR3 is TGTGCCTGGAGTGGGGGGGCTAGCGGGAGAAGGGAGCAGTTCTTC. Its protein product is CAWSGGASGRREQFF.

The chain links TRBV10-3 to TRBJ1-1; D is possibly TRBD1 (5 bases). The germline V and J ends were trimmed by 4 bases and 1 base, with 13 bases remaining between them. This CDR3 region has 15 residues. Germline-derived CDR1 and CDR2 are ENHRY and SYGVKD. In nucleotides, the CDR3 is TGTGCCATCAGTGCGCGCAGGGACTCGAACACTGAAGCTTTCTTT. Amino acid sequence: CAISARRDSNTEAFF.

This chain uses TRBV6-5 with TRBJ2-7, with D possibly matching TRBD1 (6 bases). Trimming removed 7 bases from V and 3 bases from J, with 19 bases in between. CDR1 MNHEY and CDR2 SVGAGI come from the germline V gene. The CDR3 runs 15 residues. CDR3 nucleotides: TGTGCCAGCACCCCCTCGGACAGCTCGAGCTACGAGCAGTACTTC. Its protein is CASTPSDSSSYEQYF.

V is TRBV25-1 and J is TRBJ1-2, with D perhaps matching TRBD1 (5 bases). Germline assignment: CDR1 MGHDK and CDR2 SYGVNS. Trimming left V 5 bases short and J 7 bases short, with 11 bases between. The CDR3 covers 12 residues. The CDR3 nucleotides read TGTGCCAGCAGTTTTGGGGGTTCTGGCTACACCTTC. Protein: CASSFGGSGYTF.

The chain carries TRBV6-1 and TRBJ2-7; 9 bases agree with TRBD1. Germline V gives CDR1 MNHNS, CDR2 SASEGT. The CDR3 runs to 15 residues. The junction had 9 bases not matched to a gene; V was cut back by 0 bases and J by 9 bases. The CDR3 DNA sequence: TGTGCCAGCAGTGAAGCCTCGGGGACAGGGATTTGGCAGTACTTC. This gives the protein CASSEASGTGIWQYF.

CDR3 region: CASGDRANTEAFF. CDR3 DNA sequence: TGTGCCTCAGGGGACAGGGCGAACACTGAAGCTTTCTTT. The genes are TRBV19 and TRBJ1-1; 9 positions agree with TRBD1. From germline, CDR1 is LNHDA and CDR2 SQIVND (reference sequence). V dropped 11 bases and J dropped 1; count of bases not matched to a gene: 5. The CDR3 is 13 amino acids.

The CDR3 loop reads CASSVGQVLSSYNEQFF. In DNA form, the CDR3 reads TGTGCCAGCAGCGTAGGGCAGGTCTTATCGTCCTACAATGAGCAGTTCTTC. The rearrangement joins TRBV9 to TRBJ2-1, with no clear D. Germline V CDR1 and CDR2: SGDLS, YYNGEE. Trimming left V 0 bases short and J 1 base short, with 14 bases between. The CDR3 runs 17 residues.

This clone was seen a few times. The V gene is TRBV4-3, the J gene TRBJ2-2; 12 bases agree with TRBD2. The V gene's germline CDR1 is LGHNA and CDR2 YSLEER. The CDR3 is 19 residues long. V was clipped by 3 bases and J by 3 bases; unmatched bases: 11. CDR3 loop: CASSQAGTSGLWDTGELFF. CDR3 bases: TGCGCCAGCAGCCAGGCCGGGACTAGCGGGCTCTGGGACACCGGGGAGCTGTTTTTT.

The genes are TRBV4-3 and TRBJ1-1; TRBD1 is a possible D gene (6 bases). Germline-derived CDR1 and CDR2 are LGHNA and YSLEER. Deletions cut 5 bases from V and 7 bases from J, with 20 bases between. The CDR3 runs 15 residues. CDR3 in amino acids: CASSWYQGPENEAFF. CDR3 nucleotides: TGCGCCAGCAGCTGGTATCAGGGGCCGGAGAATGAAGCTTTCTTT.

The chain couples TRBV6-5 to TRBJ2-7; 9 positions agree with TRBD1. The CDR3 contains 15 residues. Germline CDR1 MNHEY, CDR2 SVGAGI. The ends lost 6 bases at V and 3 bases at J; junction bases unmatched: 9. The chain's CDR3 is CASRTQGARIYEQYF. CDR3 nucleotide sequence: TGTGCCAGCAGAACACAGGGGGCGCGAATCTACGAGCAGTACTTC.

This chain uses TRBV28 with TRBJ2-7, with TRBD1 matching 8 bases. There are 15 residues in the CDR3. Germline V gives CDR1 MDHEN, CDR2 SYDVKM. V trimming: 4 bases; J trimming: 3 bases; junction bases outside the gene matches: 8. The CDR3 here is CASSSPATGGYEQYF. Written as DNA, the CDR3 is TGTGCCAGCAGTTCACCAGCTACAGGGGGCTACGAGCAGTACTTC.

The chain recombines TRBV5-4 with TRBJ2-5; D is tentatively TRBD1 or TRBD2 (5 bases each). The CDR3 runs to 15 residues. V gave up 1 base and J gave up 3 bases, with 13 bases separating them. Germline V gene sequence: CDR1 SGHNT, CDR2 YYREEE (reference sequence). CDR3 nucleotides: TGTGCCAGCAGCTTGCCCGGGACGGCAAAAGAGACCCAGTACTTC. Protein sequence: CASSLPGTAKETQYF. Supplemented by reference TRBV5-4 and TRBJ2-5, the full variable domain reads ETGVTQSPTHLIKTRGQQVTLRCSSQSGHNTVSWYQQALGQGPQFIFQYYREEENGRGNFPPRFSGLQFPNYSSELNVNALELDDSALYLCASSLPGTAKETQYFGPGTRLLVL.

This clone was detected only a few times. The gene calls are TRBV9 and TRBJ1-1, with no clear D. Germline CDR1 and CDR2: SGDLS and YYNGEE. The CDR3 loop spans 12 amino acids. Trimming took off 4 bases at V and 11 bases at J, with 15 bases between the two ends. Here the CDR3 DNA reads TGTGCCAGCAGCCCGGAACACGGATGGGCTTTCTTT. Translating it yields CASSPEHGWAFF.

The rearrangement uses TRBV19 and TRBJ1-1; the D gene is possibly TRBD1 (5 bases). Germline lookup yields CDR1 LNHDA and CDR2 SQIVND (reference sequence). The length of the CDR3 is 16 residues. Trimming pared 3 bases from V and 2 bases from J, leaving 16 bases between. The CDR3 DNA follows: TGTGCCAGTAGTATTACAGCCGGGGCTCCTAACACTGAAGCTTTCTTT. Amino acid sequence: CASSITAGAPNTEAFF.